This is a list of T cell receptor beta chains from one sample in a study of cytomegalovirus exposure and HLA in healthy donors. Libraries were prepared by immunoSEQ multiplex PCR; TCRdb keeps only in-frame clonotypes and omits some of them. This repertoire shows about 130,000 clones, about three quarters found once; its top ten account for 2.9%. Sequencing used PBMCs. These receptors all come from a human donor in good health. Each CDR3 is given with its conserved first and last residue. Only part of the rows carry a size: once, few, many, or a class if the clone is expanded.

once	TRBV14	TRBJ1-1	CASSRWVGDTEAFF
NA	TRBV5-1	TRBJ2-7	CASSLASGTSGKSSYEQYF
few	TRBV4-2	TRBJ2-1	CASSQVPTSGGAREQFF
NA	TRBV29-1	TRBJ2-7	CSVDTGSAYEQYF
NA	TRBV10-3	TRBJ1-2	CAIRHRVSDYGYAF
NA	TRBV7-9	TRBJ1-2	CSSSLRGRIDGYTF
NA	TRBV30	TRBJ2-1	CAWSLSSYNEQFF
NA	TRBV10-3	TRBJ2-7	CAISGGDEQYF
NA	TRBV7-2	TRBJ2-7	CASSSFTSGPSYEQYF
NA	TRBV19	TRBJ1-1	CASTTTGAEAFF
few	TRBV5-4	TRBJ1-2	CASSHNTGYYGYTF
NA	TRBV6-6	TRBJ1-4	CASIGTGREKLFF
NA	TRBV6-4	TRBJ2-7	CASSSPWTGPNYEQYF
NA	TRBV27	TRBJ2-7	CASSYRYSSYEQYF
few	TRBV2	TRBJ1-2	CASNLGDLYGYTF
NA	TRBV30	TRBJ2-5	CAWIGVPPSADTQYF
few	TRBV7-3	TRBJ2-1	CASSDGLAGVEQFF
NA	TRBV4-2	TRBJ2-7	CASSQDPQRAYEQYF
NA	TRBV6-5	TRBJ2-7	CASRGAGGISYEQYF
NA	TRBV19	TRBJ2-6	CASSVEATRISGANVLTF
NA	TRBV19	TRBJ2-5	CASSIGAGGKETQYF
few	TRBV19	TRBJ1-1	CASSIRLTEAFF
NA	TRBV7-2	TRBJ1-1	CASSFLGQGAEAFF
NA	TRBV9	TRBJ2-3	CASSVGGNPDTQYF
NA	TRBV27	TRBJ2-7	CASSFWPTRIYEQYF
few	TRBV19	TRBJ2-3	CASSGDRANTQYF
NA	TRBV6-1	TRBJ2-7	CASRTGGDEQYF
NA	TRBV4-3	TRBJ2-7	CASSQAGGGYEQYF
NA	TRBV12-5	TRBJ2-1	CASGLGLAGAEQFF
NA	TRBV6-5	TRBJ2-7	CASSYKRTAYEQYF
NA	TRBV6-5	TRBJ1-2	CASRNSAGNYGYTF
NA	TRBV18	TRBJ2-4	CASSPERVARAKNIQYF
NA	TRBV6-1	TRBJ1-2	CASPSRGLRGYGYTF
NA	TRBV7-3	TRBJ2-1	CASSLSGDRYNEQFF
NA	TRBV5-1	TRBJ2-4	CASSEWDRTKNIQYF
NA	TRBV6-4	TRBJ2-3	CASSYPKSGTSETDTQYF
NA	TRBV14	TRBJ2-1	CASSRGGSYNEQFF
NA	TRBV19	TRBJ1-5	CASSSGLNQPQHF
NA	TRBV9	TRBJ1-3	CASSVVPTGTGNTIYF
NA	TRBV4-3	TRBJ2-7	CASSQRAGETYEQYF
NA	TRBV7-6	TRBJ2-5	CASSLSPGQFWEQYF
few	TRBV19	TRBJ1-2	CASIKDRGHPNYGYTF
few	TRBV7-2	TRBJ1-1	CASSERPPQGTTEAFF
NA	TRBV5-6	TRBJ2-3	CASSPLGPAGVSTDTQYF
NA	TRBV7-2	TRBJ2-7	CASSLVGEGGYEQYF
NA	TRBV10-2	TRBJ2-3	CASSPGLAGGISTDTQYF
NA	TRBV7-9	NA	CASRGTSGLNEQYF
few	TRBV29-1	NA	CSVESRQGVYEQYF
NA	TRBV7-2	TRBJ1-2	CASSLGGNRGDGYTF